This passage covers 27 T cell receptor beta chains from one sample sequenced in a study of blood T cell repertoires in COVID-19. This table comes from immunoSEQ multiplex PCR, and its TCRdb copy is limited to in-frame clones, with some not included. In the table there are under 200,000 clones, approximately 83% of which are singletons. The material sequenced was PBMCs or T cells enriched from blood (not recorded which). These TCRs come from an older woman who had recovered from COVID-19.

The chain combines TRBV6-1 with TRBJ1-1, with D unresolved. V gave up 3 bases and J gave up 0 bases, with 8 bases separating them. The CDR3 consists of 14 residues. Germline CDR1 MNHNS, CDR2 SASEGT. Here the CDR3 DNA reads TGTGCCAGCAGTGATCCGAACATGAACACTGAAGCTTTCTTT. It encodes CASSDPNMNTEAFF.

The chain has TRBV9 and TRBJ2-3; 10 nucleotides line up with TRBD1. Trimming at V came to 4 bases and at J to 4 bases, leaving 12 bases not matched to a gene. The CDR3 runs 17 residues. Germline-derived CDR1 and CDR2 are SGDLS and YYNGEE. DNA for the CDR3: TGTGCCAGCAGCTCAAAAGGGGGGGACAGGGGCCCAGATACGCAGTATTTT. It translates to CASSSKGGDRGPDTQYF.

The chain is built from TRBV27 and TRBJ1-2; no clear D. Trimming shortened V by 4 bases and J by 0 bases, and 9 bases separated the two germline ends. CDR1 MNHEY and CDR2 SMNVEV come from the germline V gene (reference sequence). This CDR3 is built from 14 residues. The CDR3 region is CASSSLRANYGYTF. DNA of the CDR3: TGTGCCAGCAGTTCCCTTAGAGCTAACTATGGCTACACCTTC.

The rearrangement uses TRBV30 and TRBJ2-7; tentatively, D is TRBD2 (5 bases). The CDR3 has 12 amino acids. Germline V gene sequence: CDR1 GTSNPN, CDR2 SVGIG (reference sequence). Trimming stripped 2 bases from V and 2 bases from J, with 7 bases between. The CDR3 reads CAWSRLPYEQYF. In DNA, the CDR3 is TGTGCCTGGAGTAGACTACCCTACGAGCAGTACTTC.

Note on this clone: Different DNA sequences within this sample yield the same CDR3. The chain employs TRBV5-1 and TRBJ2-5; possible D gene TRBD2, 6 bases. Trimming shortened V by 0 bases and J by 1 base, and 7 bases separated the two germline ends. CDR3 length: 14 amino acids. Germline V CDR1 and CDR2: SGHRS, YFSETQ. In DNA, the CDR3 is TGCGCCAGCAGCTTGGGGGGGGTCCAAGAGACCCAGTACTTC. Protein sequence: CASSLGGVQETQYF.

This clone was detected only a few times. The CDR3 sequence: CASSSRTGENYGYTF. The CDR3 DNA is TGTGCCAGTAGTTCCCGGACAGGAGAAAACTATGGCTACACCTTC. J is TRBJ1-2 and V is TRBV19; 7 positions match TRBD1. The CDR3 has 15 amino acids. V lost 5 bases, J lost 2 bases, and 8 bases stayed unmatched. Germline CDR1 LNHDA, CDR2 SQIVND (reference sequence).

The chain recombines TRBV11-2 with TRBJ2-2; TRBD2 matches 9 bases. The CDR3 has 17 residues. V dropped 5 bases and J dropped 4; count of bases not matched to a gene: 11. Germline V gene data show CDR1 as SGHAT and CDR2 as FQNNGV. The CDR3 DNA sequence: TGTGCCAGCAGCACAGGTCGACTAGCGGAGTTCACCGGGGAGCTGTTTTTT. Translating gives CASSTGRLAEFTGELFF.

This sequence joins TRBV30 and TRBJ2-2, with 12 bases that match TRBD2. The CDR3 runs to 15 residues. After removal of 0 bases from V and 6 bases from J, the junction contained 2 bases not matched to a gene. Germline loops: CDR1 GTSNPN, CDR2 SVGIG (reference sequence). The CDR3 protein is CAWSVGLAGPGELFF. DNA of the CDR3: TGTGCCTGGAGTGTAGGACTAGCGGGGCCCGGGGAGCTGTTTTTT.

The CDR3 spells CASSSPGTDYEQYF. CDR3 nucleotides: TGTGCCAGCAGTTCTCCCGGGACAGACTACGAGCAGTACTTC. V is TRBV6-5 and J is TRBJ2-7, with TRBD1 matching over 7 bases. CDR3 length: 14 residues. Germline V lookup: CDR1 MNHEY, CDR2 SVGAGI. V lost 4 bases and J lost 3; bases outside the gene matches: 6.

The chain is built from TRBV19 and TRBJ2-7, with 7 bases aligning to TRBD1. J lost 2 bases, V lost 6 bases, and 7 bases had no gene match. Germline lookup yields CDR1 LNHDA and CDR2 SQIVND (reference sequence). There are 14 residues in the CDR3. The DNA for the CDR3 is TGTGCCAGTAGAGCGGACAGGTTCCCCTACGAGCAGTACTTC. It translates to CASRADRFPYEQYF.

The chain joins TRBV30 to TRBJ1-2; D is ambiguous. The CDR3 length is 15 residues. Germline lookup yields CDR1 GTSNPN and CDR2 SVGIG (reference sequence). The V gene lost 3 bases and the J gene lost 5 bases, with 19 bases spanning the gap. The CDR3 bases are TGTGCCTGGAGAAAGCGGAGGGTTCTGGGGTATGGCTACACCTTC. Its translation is CAWRKRRVLGYGYTF.

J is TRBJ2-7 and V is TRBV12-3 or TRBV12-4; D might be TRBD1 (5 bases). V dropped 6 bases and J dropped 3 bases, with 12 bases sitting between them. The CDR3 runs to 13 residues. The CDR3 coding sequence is TGTGCCAGCAGAAGGGGCCAGATCTACGAGCAGTACTTC. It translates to CASRRGQIYEQYF.

CDR3 DNA sequence: TGTGCCAGCACCGACTTTGTGGGCTACGAGCAGTACTTC. Residues: CASTDFVGYEQYF. V is TRBV5-5 and J is TRBJ2-7; D is unclear. Germline V gene lookup returns CDR1 SGHKS and CDR2 YYEKEE (reference sequence). The V and J ends lost 6 bases and 3 bases respectively, with 13 bases between them. The CDR3 is 13 residues long.

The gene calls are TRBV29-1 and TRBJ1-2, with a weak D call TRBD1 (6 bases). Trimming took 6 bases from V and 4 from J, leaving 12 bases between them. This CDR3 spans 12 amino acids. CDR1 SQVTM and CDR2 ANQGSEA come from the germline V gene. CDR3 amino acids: CSVQGQGYGYTF. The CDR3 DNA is TGCAGCGTCCAGGGGCAGGGCTATGGCTACACCTTC.

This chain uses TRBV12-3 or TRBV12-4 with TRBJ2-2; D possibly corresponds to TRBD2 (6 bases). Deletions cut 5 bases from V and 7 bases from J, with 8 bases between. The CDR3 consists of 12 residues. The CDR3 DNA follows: TGTGCCAGCAGTCCGGGGGTCGGGGAGCTGTTTTTT. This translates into CASSPGVGELFF.

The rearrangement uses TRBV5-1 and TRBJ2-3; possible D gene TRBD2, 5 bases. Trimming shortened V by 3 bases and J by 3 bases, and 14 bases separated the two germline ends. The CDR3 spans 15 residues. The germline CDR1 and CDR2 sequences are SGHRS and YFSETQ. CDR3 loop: CASSSGELVTDTQYF. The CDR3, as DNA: TGCGCCAGCAGCTCCGGGGAGTTGGTGACAGATACGCAGTATTTT.

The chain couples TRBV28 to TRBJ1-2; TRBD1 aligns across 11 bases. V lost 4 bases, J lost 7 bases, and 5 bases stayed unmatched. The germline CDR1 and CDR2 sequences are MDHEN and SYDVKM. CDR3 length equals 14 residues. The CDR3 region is CASSSGQGAGGYTF. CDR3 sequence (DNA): TGTGCCAGCAGTTCCGGACAGGGGGCGGGTGGCTACACCTTC.

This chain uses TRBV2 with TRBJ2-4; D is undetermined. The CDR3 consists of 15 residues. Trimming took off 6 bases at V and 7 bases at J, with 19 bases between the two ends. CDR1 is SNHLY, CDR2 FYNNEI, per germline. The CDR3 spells CASSRLGLPTNIQYF. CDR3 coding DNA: TGTGCCAGCAGCAGACTCGGCCTGCCCACGAACATTCAGTACTTC.

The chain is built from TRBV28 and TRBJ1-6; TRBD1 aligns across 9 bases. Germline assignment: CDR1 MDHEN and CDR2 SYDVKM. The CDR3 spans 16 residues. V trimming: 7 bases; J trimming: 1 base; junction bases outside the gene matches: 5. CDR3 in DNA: TGTGCCAGCAATCTCGACAGGGGGTCCTATAATTCACCCCTCCACTTT. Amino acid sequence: CASNLDRGSYNSPLHF. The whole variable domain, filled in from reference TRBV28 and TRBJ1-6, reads DVKVTQSSRYLVKRTGEKVFLECVQDMDHENMFWYRQDPGLGLRLIYFSYDVKMKEKGDIPEGYSVSREKKERFSLILESASTNQTSMYLCASNLDRGSYNSPLHFGNGTRLTVT.

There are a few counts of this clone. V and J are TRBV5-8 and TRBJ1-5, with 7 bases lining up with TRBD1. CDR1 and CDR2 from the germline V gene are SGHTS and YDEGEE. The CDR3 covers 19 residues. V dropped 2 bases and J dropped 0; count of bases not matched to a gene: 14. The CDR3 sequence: CASSFSGTARSSSNQPQHF. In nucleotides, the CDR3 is TGTGCCAGCAGCTTCTCCGGGACAGCCCGTTCCAGTAGCAATCAGCCCCAGCATTTT.

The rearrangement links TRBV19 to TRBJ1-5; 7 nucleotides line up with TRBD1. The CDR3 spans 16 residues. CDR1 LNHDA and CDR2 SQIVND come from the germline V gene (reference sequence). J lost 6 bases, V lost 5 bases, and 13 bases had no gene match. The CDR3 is CASSPRDRASGQPQHF. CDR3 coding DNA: TGTGCCAGTAGTCCGCGAGACAGGGCGTCTGGTCAGCCCCAGCATTTT.

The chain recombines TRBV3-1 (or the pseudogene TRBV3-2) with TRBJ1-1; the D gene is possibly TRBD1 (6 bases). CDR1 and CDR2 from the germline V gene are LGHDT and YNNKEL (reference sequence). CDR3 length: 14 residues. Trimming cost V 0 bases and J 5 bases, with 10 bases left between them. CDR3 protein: CASSQEGRGTEAFF. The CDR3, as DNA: TGTGCCAGCAGCCAAGAAGGGAGGGGGACTGAAGCTTTCTTT.

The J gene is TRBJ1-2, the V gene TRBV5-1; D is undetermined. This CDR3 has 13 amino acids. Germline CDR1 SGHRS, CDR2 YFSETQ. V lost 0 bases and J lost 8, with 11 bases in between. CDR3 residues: CASSLDPLEGYTF. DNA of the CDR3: TGCGCCAGCAGCTTGGATCCTCTTGAGGGCTACACCTTC.

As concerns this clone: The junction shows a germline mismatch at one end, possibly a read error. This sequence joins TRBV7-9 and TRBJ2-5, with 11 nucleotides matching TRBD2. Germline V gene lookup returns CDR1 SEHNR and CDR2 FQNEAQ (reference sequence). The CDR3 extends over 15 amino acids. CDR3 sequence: CASSLAGGWQETQYF. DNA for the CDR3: TGTGCCAGCAGCCTAGCGGGAGGATGGCAAGAGACCCAGTACTTC. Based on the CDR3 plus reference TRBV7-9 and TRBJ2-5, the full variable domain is DTGVSQNPRHKITKRGQNVTFRCDPISEHNRLYWYRQTLGQGPEFLTYFQNEAQLEKSRLLSDRFSAERPKGSFSTLEIQRTEQGDSAMYLCASSLAGGWQETQYFGPGTRLLVL.

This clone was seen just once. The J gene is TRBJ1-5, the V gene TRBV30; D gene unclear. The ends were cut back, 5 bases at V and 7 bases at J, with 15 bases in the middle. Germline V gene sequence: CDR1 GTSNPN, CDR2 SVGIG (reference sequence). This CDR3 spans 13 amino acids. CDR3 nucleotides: TGTGCCTGGGGGTCCCAAGGAGGCCAGCCCCAGCATTTT. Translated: CAWGSQGGQPQHF.

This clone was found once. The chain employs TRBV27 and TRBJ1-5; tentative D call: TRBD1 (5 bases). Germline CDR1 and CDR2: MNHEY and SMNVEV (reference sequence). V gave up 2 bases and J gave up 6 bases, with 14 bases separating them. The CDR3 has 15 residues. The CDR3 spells CASSLGPPGVQPQHF. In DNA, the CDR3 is TGTGCCAGCAGTTTAGGGCCCCCGGGGGTTCAGCCCCAGCATTTT.

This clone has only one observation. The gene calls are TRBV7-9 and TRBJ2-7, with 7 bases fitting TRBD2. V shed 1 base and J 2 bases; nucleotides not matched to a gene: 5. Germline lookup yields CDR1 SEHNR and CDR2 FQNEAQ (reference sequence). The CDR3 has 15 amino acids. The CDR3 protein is CASSLVPGGPYEQYF. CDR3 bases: TGTGCCAGCAGCTTAGTACCGGGGGGACCCTACGAGCAGTACTTC.